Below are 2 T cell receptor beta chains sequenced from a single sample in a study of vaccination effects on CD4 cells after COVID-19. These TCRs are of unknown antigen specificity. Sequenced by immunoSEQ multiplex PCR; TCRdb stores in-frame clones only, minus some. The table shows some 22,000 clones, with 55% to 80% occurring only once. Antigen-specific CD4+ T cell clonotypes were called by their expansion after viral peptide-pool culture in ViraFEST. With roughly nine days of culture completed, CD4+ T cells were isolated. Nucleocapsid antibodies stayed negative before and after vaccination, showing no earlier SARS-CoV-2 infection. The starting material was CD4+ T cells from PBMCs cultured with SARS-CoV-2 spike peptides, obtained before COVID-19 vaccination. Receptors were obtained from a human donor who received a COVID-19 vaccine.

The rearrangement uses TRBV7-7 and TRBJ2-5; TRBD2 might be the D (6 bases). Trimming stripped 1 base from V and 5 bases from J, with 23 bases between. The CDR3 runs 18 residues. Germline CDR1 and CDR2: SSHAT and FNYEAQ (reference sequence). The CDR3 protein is CASSLEVYGRGSWETQYF. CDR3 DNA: TGTGCCAGCAGCTTAGAGGTCTACGGGAGAGGATCGTGGGAGACCCAGTACTTC.

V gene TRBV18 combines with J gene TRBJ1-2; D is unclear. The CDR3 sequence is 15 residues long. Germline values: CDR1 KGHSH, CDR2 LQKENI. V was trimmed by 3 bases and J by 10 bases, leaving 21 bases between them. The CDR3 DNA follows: TGTGCCAGCTCACCGGGCCTGACGACGCGGCATGCCTACACCTTC. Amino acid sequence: CASSPGLTTRHAYTF.